This TCR beta chain was obtained from a study of blood T cell repertoires in COVID-19. Study-level information: Material from acute and convalescent COVID-19 was sourced from the United States, Italy and Spain. Sources were T cells, B-cell-depleted T cells, or PBMCs; the material itself was cDNA or gDNA.

The CDR3 has 13 residues. Germline assignment: CDR1 MNHEY and CDR2 SVGAGI. Trimming took off 7 bases at V and 4 bases at J, with 11 bases between the two ends. Under the authors' procedure: Estimated nucleated cell counts came from reference gene primer amplification. Libraries were prepared by immunoSEQ multiplex PCR; TCRdb keeps only in-frame clonotypes and omits some of them. The V and J calls and clone size are taken from that table; D and trimming were inferred from the DNA. The sample records 150,000 to 200,000 clones, about four fifths being singletons. V and J are TRBV6-5 and TRBJ1-5; D is unclear. Sequences were obtained from peripheral blood. The source is a human donor with acute or convalescent COVID-19. The donor label of this sample is uncertain. The CDR3 DNA is TGTGCCAGCAATGGCCGAGGAAATCAGCCCCAGCATTTT. The encoded protein is CASNGRGNQPQHF.